This T cell receptor beta chain is from a study of cytomegalovirus exposure and HLA in healthy donors. With regard to this clone: Antigen unknown.

Findings of the study overall: Productive status was seen about 90% or about 30% of the time for most TCR beta V segments in an earlier analysis.

The CDR3 length is 16 residues. Germline CDR1 reads KGHSH; CDR2 reads LQKENI. The ends were cut back, 4 bases at V and 7 bases at J, with 17 bases in the middle. A multiplex PCR was run with 60 Vbeta primers and 13 Jbeta primers. Libraries were prepared by immunoSEQ multiplex PCR; TCRdb keeps only in-frame clonotypes and omits some of them. The repertoire holds approximately 120,000 clones, with 70% to 80% as singletons. The TCR sequence derives from a man aged 35 to 55 in good health and CMV-seronegative. The rearrangement links TRBV18 to TRBJ1-6; D might be TRBD1 (6 bases). Sequenced sample: PBMCs. In nucleotides, the CDR3 is TGTGCCAGCTCACTTTTAGACAGGAAAGCCAATTCACCCCTCCACTTT. This codes for CASSLLDRKANSPLHF.